These 26 T cell receptor beta chains came from one sample sequenced in a study of post-analysis software for immune sequencing data. Overall study results and limits: In patients, about five TRBV segments were more frequent than in controls, with TRBV5-6, TRBV5-1 and TRBV20-1 among them.

Their antigens remain unidentified. cDNA libraries for TCR beta contained unique molecular identifiers. TCRdb called the PCR reads again in MiXCR, with one record for every CDR3 protein. The table has around 500,000 distinct CDR3 sequences, around a third seen once. The sample was blood. The receptors derive from a girl aged 2 to 17 with multiple sclerosis.

This clonotype was observed a few times. The rearrangement uses TRBV5-1 and TRBJ2-5; D is ambiguous. The germline CDR1 and CDR2 sequences are SGHRS and YFSETQ. The CDR3 is 12 amino acids. V was clipped by 2 bases and J by 7 bases, with 9 bases between them. The CDR3 DNA sequence: TGCGCCAGCAGCTTTGGGGATAGGACCCAGTACTTC. Protein product: CASSFGDRTQYF.

The chain carries TRBV7-9 and TRBJ1-1; tentative D call: TRBD1 (6 bases). The CDR3 is made up of 16 amino acids. V was clipped by 7 bases and J by 0 bases, with 18 bases between them. Germline V gene sequence: CDR1 SEHNR, CDR2 FQNEAQ (reference sequence). Written as DNA, the CDR3 is TGTGCCAGCACACCGCCTCGGGGACACATGAACACTGAAGCTTTCTTT. The encoded protein is CASTPPRGHMNTEAFF.

This sequence joins TRBV7-6 and TRBJ1-5; perhaps TRBD1 as D (5 bases). Trimming left V 5 bases short and J 7 bases short, with 18 bases between. Germline V gene sequence: CDR1 SGHVS, CDR2 FNYEAQ. The CDR3 sequence is 15 residues long. The CDR3 loop is CASSPTGTRGQPQHF. The CDR3 DNA is TGTGCCAGCAGCCCTACCGGGACCCGAGGGCAGCCCCAGCATTTT.

Ten or more counts support this clonotype. The chain links TRBV7-9 to TRBJ2-1, with TRBD2 identical over 11 bases. The J segment lost 3 bases and the V segment lost 4 bases, leaving 2 bases of the junction unmatched. Germline lookup yields CDR1 SEHNR and CDR2 FQNEAQ (reference sequence). This CDR3 is 15 amino acids long. Here the CDR3 reads CASSSSGGLYNEQFF. In DNA, the CDR3 is TGTGCCAGCAGCTCTAGCGGGGGGCTCTACAATGAGCAGTTCTTC.

CDR3 DNA sequence: TGTGCCAGCAGTCCCTTAACGGGAGTATGGTTGAACACCGGGGAGCTGTTTTTT. This translates into CASSPLTGVWLNTGELFF. The rearrangement joins TRBV6-1 to TRBJ2-2, with TRBD2 as a possible D gene (6 bases). This CDR3 region has 18 residues. Looked up from germline, CDR1 is MNHNS and CDR2 is SASEGT. The V and J ends lost 5 bases and 1 base respectively, with 20 bases between them.

The chain has TRBV20-1 and TRBJ2-1; D uncertain. Trimming left V 5 bases short and J 0 bases short, with 26 bases between. Germline CDR1 is DFQATT and CDR2 is SNEGSKA (reference sequence). This CDR3 has 19 amino acids. The CDR3 is CSASPDRAGSTFSYNEQFF. The CDR3 nucleotides are TGCAGTGCTTCCCCAGACCGGGCTGGGTCTACCTTCTCCTACAATGAGCAGTTCTTC.

This clonotype was counted only a few times. The chain links TRBV5-6 to TRBJ2-1; 9 positions match TRBD1. Losses at the gene ends were 3 bases for V and 6 bases for J; bases not matched to a gene: 10. This CDR3 has 16 residues. Germline-derived CDR1 and CDR2 are SGHDT and YYEEEE. CDR3 coding DNA: TGTGCCAGCAGCTCCCTCCGGGACAGGGCACTCAATGAGCAGTTCTTC. It codes for CASSSLRDRALNEQFF.

The genes are TRBV20-1 and TRBJ1-1; weak D call: TRBD1 (5 bases). This CDR3 has 12 residues. V lost 6 bases to trimming and J lost 7 bases, with 15 bases between them. Germline values: CDR1 DFQATT, CDR2 SNEGSKA (reference sequence). As DNA, the CDR3 is TGCAGTGCCAGGGAAAGAGAGGTTGAAGCTTTCTTT. Translating gives CSAREREVEAFF.

The gene calls are TRBV5-1 and TRBJ2-2; D gene uncertain. Trimming left V 0 bases short and J 3 bases short, with 9 bases between. Germline CDR1 is SGHRS and CDR2 is YFSETQ. The CDR3 runs 15 residues. For the CDR3, the DNA is TGCGCCAGCAGCTTGGGATTAGACGACACCGGGGAGCTGTTTTTT. Its protein product is CASSLGLDDTGELFF.

V gene TRBV2 combines with J gene TRBJ2-5; maybe TRBD1 (6 bases). V was trimmed by 10 bases and J by 4 bases, leaving 22 bases between them. There are 15 residues in the CDR3. Looked up from germline, CDR1 is SNHLY and CDR2 is FYNNEI. CDR3 bases: TGTGCCACCCGACCGCCCGGCAGGGGTAGAGAGACCCAGTACTTC. Protein product: CATRPPGRGRETQYF. The entire variable domain, with the rest obtained from reference TRBV2 and TRBJ2-5, is as follows: EPEVTQTPSHQVTQMGQEVILRCVPISNHLYFYWYRQILGQKVEFLVSFYNNEISEKSEIFDDQFSVERPDGSNFTLKIRSTKLEDSAMYFCATRPPGRGRETQYFGPGTRLLVL.

The chain carries TRBV6-1 and TRBJ1-1, with TRBD1 matching over 7 bases. CDR3 length equals 14 residues. The V gene end was trimmed by 7 bases and the J gene end by 0 bases; junction bases not matched to a gene: 5. Germline assignment: CDR1 MNHNS and CDR2 SASEGT. The CDR3 sequence is CASKRQGVNTEAFF. CDR3 sequence (DNA): TGTGCCAGCAAGAGACAGGGAGTGAACACTGAAGCTTTCTTT.

The genes are TRBV7-2 and TRBJ2-5; D remains unclear. The CDR3 consists of 14 residues. Trimming stripped 1 base from V and 5 bases from J, with 11 bases between. The germline CDR1 and CDR2 sequences are SGHTA and FQGNSA. CDR3 region: CASSLVAMGETQYF. The CDR3 nucleotides are TGTGCCAGCAGCTTAGTAGCAATGGGGGAGACCCAGTACTTC.

The rearrangement joins TRBV5-1 to TRBJ2-1, with D maybe TRBD1 (6 bases). This CDR3 comprises 15 residues. The germline CDR1 and CDR2 sequences are SGHRS and YFSETQ. Trimming left V 4 bases short and J 5 bases short, with 16 bases between. The chain's CDR3 is CASSLAGADHNEQFF. The CDR3, as DNA: TGCGCCAGCAGCCTGGCAGGGGCCGATCACAATGAGCAGTTCTTC.

The chain has TRBV29-1 and TRBJ1-1, with unresolved D. The CDR3 runs to 14 residues. V dropped 4 bases and J dropped 0 bases, with 12 bases sitting between them. In germline, CDR1 is SQVTM, CDR2 ANQGSEA. DNA for the CDR3: TGCAGCGTTGTAACCTACCCAATGAACACTGAAGCTTTCTTT. Protein product: CSVVTYPMNTEAFF.

The rearrangement links TRBV5-6 to TRBJ2-7, with 11 bases matching TRBD1. CDR3 length: 16 amino acids. J lost 2 bases, V lost 4 bases, and 8 bases had no gene match. Looked up from germline, CDR1 is SGHDT and CDR2 is YYEEEE. As DNA, the CDR3 is TGTGCCAGCAGCGCCGGACAGGGGGCCCCTACCTACGAGCAGTACTTC. Protein: CASSAGQGAPTYEQYF. Using reference TRBV5-6 and TRBJ2-7 for the parts outside the CDR3, the full variable domain is DAGVTQSPTHLIKTRGQQVTLRCSPKSGHDTVSWYQQALGQGPQFIFQYYEEEERQRGNFPDRFSGHQFPNYSSELNVNALLLGDSALYLCASSAGQGAPTYEQYFGPGTRLTVT.

This clonotype has just a few counts. The chain couples TRBV7-8 to TRBJ2-1; 7 nucleotides match TRBD2. V lost 6 bases and J lost 3; bases outside the gene matches: 11. CDR3 length equals 16 residues. Germline V CDR1 and CDR2: SGHVS, FQNEAQ. The CDR3 sequence is CASSPIVSGGYNEQFF. DNA of the CDR3: TGTGCCAGCAGTCCGATTGTGTCGGGGGGCTACAATGAGCAGTTCTTC.

The V call is TRBV20-1, the J call TRBJ2-1; D could derive from TRBD1 or TRBD2 (6 bases each). Germline V gives CDR1 DFQATT, CDR2 SNEGSKA (reference sequence). The V end lost 4 bases, the J end lost 7 bases, and 20 bases lay between the germline ends. The CDR3 runs to 15 residues. CDR3 nucleotide sequence: TGCAGTGCTACCCAACTATGGGGGGCCCGGAATGAGCAGTTCTTC. It is translated as CSATQLWGARNEQFF.

The rearrangement links TRBV18 to TRBJ1-4, with D perhaps matching TRBD1 (5 bases). The CDR3 is made up of 15 amino acids. CDR1 KGHSH and CDR2 LQKENI come from the germline V gene. Trimming cost V 6 bases and J 4 bases, with 15 bases left between them. The CDR3 DNA is TGTGCCAGCTCGAGGGCGGCAGGGAATAATGAAAAACTGTTTTTT. It translates to CASSRAAGNNEKLFF. The full variable domain, in which reference TRBV18 and TRBJ1-4 provide the parts outside the CDR3, is NAGVMQNPRHLVRRRGQEARLRCSPMKGHSHVYWYRQLPEEGLKFMVYLQKENIIDESGMPKERFSAEFPKEGPSILRIQQVVRGDSAAYFCASSRAAGNNEKLFFGSGTQLSVL.

This chain uses TRBV3-1 with TRBJ2-7, with 9 bases that match TRBD1. TRBJ2-4 matches the DNA end more closely, so the J call is doubtful. CDR1 is LGHDT and CDR2 is YNNKEL in the germline V gene (reference sequence). The length of the CDR3 is 13 residues. CDR3 in DNA: TGTGCCAGCAGTCTCCGGGACAGGGACATTCAGTACTTC. It specifies CASSLRDRDIQYF.

The chain is built from TRBV21-1 and TRBJ2-1. TRBV21-1 is described as a pseudogene. This CDR3 has 16 residues. The CDR3 DNA sequence: TGTGCCAGCAGCAACGTCAGCAGGAGCTCCTACAATGAGCAGTTCTTC. This gives the protein CASSNVSRSSYNEQFF.

This clonotype was detected only a few times. This chain uses TRBV10-2 with TRBJ2-3; TRBD2 matches at 10 bases. V lost 6 bases to trimming and J lost 5 bases; unmatched junction nucleotides: 17. Germline V gene data show CDR1 as WSHSY and CDR2 as SAAADI. This CDR3 spans 18 amino acids. The CDR3 nucleotides are TGCGCCAGCAGGGTCAGAGCGGGGGGGCCTAGAGGAGTAGATACGCAGTATTTT. Its translation is CASRVRAGGPRGVDTQYF.

CDR3: CASSQDLLTLRGYTF. DNA of the CDR3: TGTGCCAGCAGCCAAGATTTACTGACTCTCCGTGGCTACACCTTC. This chain links TRBV3-1 with TRBJ1-2, with no clear D. In germline, CDR1 is LGHDT, CDR2 YNNKEL (reference sequence). The V gene lost 0 bases and the J gene lost 7 bases, with 15 bases spanning the gap. The CDR3 loop spans 15 amino acids.

This clonotype turned up a few times. CDR3 in DNA: TGTGCCAGCAGTCTTTACAGGGCCTCCTACAATGAGCAGTTCTTC. This gives the protein CASSLYRASYNEQFF. J is TRBJ2-1 and V is TRBV7-9; D possibly corresponds to TRBD1 (6 bases). With 6 bases removed from V and 0 bases from J, the gap between germline ends came to 12 bases. Per germline, CDR1 SEHNR and CDR2 FQNEAQ (reference sequence). This CDR3 contains 15 residues.

The V gene is TRBV20-1, the J gene TRBJ2-3, with 10 bases identical to TRBD2. Germline values: CDR1 DFQATT, CDR2 SNEGSKA (reference sequence). This CDR3 is 15 amino acids long. V lost 3 bases, J lost 4 bases, and 7 bases stayed unmatched. This CDR3 reads CSASPLAGVSDTQYF. The CDR3 nucleotides read TGCAGTGCTAGTCCCCTAGCGGGGGTCTCAGATACGCAGTATTTT.

This clonotype has only a few counts. The chain combines TRBV11-2 with TRBJ2-4; unclear D gene. The CDR3 covers 13 residues. V dropped 1 base and J dropped 13 bases, with 14 bases sitting between them. CDR1 and CDR2 from the germline V gene are SGHAT and FQNNGV. Here the CDR3 DNA reads TGTGCCAGCAGCTTAGGGGCATCGGTTGAGCAGTACTTC. Encoded protein: CASSLGASVEQYF. The whole variable domain, filled in from reference TRBV11-2 and TRBJ2-4, reads EAGVAQSPRYKIIEKRQSVAFWCNPISGHATLYWYQQILGQGPKLLIQFQNNGVVDDSQLPKDRFSAERLKGVDSTLKIQPAKLEDSAVYLCASSLGASVEQYFGAGTRLSVL.

The chain carries TRBV6-5 and TRBJ1-5; D is undetermined. CDR3 length equals 15 residues. Trimming removed 5 bases at V and 7 bases at J, with 18 bases between. The germline V gene encodes CDR1 MNHEY and CDR2 SVGAGI. As DNA, the CDR3 is TGTGCCAGCAGTCAAAACGGGCTGCCTGCGCAGCCCCAGCATTTT. It translates to CASSQNGLPAQPQHF.